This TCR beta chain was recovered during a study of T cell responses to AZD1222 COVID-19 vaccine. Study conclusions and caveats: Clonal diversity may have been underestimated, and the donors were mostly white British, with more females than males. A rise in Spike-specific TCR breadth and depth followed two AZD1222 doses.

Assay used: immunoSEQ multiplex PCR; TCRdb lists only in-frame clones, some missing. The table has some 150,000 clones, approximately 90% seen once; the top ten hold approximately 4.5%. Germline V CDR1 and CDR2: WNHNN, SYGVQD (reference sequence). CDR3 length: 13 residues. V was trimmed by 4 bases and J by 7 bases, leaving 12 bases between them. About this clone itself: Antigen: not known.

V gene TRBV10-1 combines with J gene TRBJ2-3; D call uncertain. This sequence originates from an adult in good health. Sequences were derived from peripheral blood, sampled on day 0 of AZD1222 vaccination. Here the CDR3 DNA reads TGCGCCAGCAGTGCCGGAGCATCTAATACGCAGTATTTT. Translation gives CASSAGASNTQYF.